This TCR beta chain appears in the sequencing data of a study of T cell responses to AZD1222 COVID-19 vaccine. On the study more broadly: Second-dose timings of about 4 or about 12 weeks were pooled. Study-level findings and limits: At baseline, seropositivity was found in only a handful of AZD1222 recipients. Females outnumbered males among donors, who were mostly white British; clonal diversity was possibly underestimated.

A word on this clone: Its antigen remains unidentified.

V was clipped by 0 bases and J by 5 bases; unmatched bases: 6. Germline values: CDR1 MNHEY, CDR2 SVGEGT. This CDR3 has 16 amino acids. This table comes from immunoSEQ multiplex PCR, and its TCRdb copy is limited to in-frame clones, with some not included. The sample shows 160,000 or so clones, 85% to 90% of them seen only once. The sequence was collected from an adult in good health. The specimen was peripheral blood, collected on day 0 of AZD1222 vaccination. The chain recombines TRBV6-2 or TRBV6-3 with TRBJ2-1, with TRBD2 identical over 8 bases. CDR3 sequence (DNA): TGTGCCAGCAGTTACTCGGTGGCGGGGGGACACAATGAGCAGTTCTTC. Translated, it gives CASSYSVAGGHNEQFF.